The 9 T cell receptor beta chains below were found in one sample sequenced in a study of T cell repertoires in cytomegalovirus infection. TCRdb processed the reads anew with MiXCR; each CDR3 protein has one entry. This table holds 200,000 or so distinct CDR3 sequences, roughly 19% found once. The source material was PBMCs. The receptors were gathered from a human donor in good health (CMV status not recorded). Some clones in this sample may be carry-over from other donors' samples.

In DNA, the CDR3 is TGCAGCGCAGAAGGGGCCGGACAGTCAGGCGGGGCCAACGTCCTGACTTTC. Translating it yields CSAEGAGQSGGANVLTF. The chain joins TRBV29-1 to TRBJ2-6, with D perhaps matching TRBD1 (6 bases). Trimming left V 7 bases short and J 4 bases short, with 23 bases between. Germline V lookup: CDR1 SQVTM, CDR2 ANQGSEA. There are 17 residues in the CDR3.

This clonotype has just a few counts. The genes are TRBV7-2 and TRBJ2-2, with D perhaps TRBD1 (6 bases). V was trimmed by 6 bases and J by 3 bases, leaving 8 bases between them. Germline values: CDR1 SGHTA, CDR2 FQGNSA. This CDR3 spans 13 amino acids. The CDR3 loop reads CASRGQYTGELFF. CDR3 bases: TGTGCCAGCAGGGGACAATACACCGGGGAGCTGTTTTTT. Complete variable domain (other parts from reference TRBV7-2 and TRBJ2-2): GAGVSQSPSNKVTEKGKDVELRCDPISGHTALYWYRQSLGQGLEFLIYFQGNSAPDKSGLPSDRFSAERTGGSVSTLTIQRTQQEDSAVYLCASRGQYTGELFFGEGSRLTVL.

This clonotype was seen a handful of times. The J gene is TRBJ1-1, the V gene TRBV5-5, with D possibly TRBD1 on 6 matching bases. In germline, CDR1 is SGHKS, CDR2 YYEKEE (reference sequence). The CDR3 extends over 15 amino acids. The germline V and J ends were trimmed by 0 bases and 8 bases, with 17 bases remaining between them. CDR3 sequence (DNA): TGTGCCAGCAGCTTGGTCGGGGGCAGGGTAACCGAAGCTTTCTTT. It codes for CASSLVGGRVTEAFF.

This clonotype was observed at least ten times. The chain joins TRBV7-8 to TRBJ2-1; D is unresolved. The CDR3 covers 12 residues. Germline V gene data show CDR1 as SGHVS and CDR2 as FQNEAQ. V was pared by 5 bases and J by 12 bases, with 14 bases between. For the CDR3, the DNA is TGTGCCAGCAGCGAACGACGCACCGGGCAGTTCTTC. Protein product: CASSERRTGQFF.

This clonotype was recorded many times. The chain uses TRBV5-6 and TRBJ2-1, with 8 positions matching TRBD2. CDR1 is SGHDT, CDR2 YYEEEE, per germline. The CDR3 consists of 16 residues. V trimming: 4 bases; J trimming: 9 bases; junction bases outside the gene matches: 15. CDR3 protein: CASSPQGGGGRSEQFF. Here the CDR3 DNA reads TGTGCCAGCAGCCCCCAGGGAGGTGGCGGGAGGAGTGAGCAGTTCTTC.

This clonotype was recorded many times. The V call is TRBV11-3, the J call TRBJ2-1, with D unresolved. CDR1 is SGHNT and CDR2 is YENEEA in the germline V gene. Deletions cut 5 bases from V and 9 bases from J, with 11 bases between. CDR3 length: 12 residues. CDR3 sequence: CASSPPSPEQFF. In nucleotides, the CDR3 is TGTGCCAGCAGCCCCCCCTCTCCTGAGCAGTTCTTC.

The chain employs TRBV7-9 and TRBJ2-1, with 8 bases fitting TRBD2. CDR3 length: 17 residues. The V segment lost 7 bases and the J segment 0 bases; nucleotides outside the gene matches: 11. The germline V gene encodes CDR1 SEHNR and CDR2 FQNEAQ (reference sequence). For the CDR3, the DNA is TGTGCCAGCAAGGGGGATAGCGGGGCCTTCTCCTACAATGAGCAGTTCTTC. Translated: CASKGDSGAFSYNEQFF.

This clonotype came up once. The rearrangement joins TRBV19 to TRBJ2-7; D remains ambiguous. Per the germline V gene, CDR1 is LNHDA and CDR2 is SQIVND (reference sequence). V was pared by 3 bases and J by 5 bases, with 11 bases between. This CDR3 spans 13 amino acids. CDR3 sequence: CASSIGIRNEQYF. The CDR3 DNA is TGTGCCAGTAGTATTGGGATCCGGAACGAGCAGTACTTC.

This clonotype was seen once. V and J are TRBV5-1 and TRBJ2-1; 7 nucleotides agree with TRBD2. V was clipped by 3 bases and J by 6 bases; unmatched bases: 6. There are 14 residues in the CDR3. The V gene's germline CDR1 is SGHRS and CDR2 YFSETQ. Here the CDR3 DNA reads TGCGCCAGCAGCTGGGGTAGCGGGTCCAATGAGCAGTTCTTC. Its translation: CASSWGSGSNEQFF.